The clone carrying this T cell receptor (beta chain) turned up a few times. The antigen remains undetermined. Healthy people donating bone marrow made up the donors. The data are from a study of cytomegalovirus exposure and HLA in healthy donors. Overall study: An earlier analysis found fewer than 120 million unique TCR beta sequences from about 190 million T cells. Study-wide findings and caveats: Reportedly, TCR beta sequences accurately predicted HLA-A and HLA-B alleles in most subjects. Per a later analysis, 18,000 or so TCR beta sequences showed association with HLA alleles at 0.05 false discovery rate.

Vbeta (60) and Jbeta (13) primers were used in the PCR. Sequencing was performed with immunoSEQ multiplex PCR; in TCRdb, only in-frame clones are kept and a portion is missing. The table records over 150,000 clones, over 70% of them present only once. The sequence came from a woman in her 30s in good health and CMV-seropositive. The sequenced sample was PBMCs.

CDR3 residues: CASRLAGTENEKLFF. The CDR3 region has the DNA TGTGCAAGTCGCTTAGCCGGGACAGAAAATGAAAAACTGTTTTTT. This chain connects TRBV12-2 to TRBJ1-4; the table's TRBD1 call for D was not verified on the DNA. TRBV12-2 is annotated as a pseudogene. This CDR3 is built from 15 residues.